One and the same sample provided the 28 T cell receptor beta chains below, sequenced in a study of blood T cells in healthy people across ages. It was with a sample-barcoded 5' primer and a J-beta primer mix that a second PCR of roughly 7 to 11 cycles was run. TCRdb re-called the 5' RACE reads through MiXCR, storing one row per CDR3 protein. Here the sample spans about 800,000 distinct CDR3 sequences, just under 25% being singletons. These sequences were also reported in another study, on T cells of mothers and their children.

The sequencing input was blood. The receptors here all came from a boy aged 5-17 years in good health.

Concerning this clonotype: The junction does not match germline at one end; this may be a read error. The V and J genes are TRBV23-1 and TRBJ1-3; D is unresolved. TRBV23-1 is identified as an open reading frame with a role that is uncertain. CDR3 length: 15 residues. The CDR3, as DNA: TGCGCCAGCAGCCCCGTCGGGAAGGGAGGAAGCACCATATATTTT. Protein sequence: CASSPVGKGGSTIYF.

This clonotype was counted between two and nine times. CDR3 amino acids: CASSSADRGQETQYF. As DNA, the CDR3 is TGTGCCAGCAGCTCCGCGGACAGGGGGCAGGAGACCCAGTACTTC. This chain connects TRBV9 to TRBJ2-5; 11 nucleotides line up with TRBD1. Germline loops: CDR1 SGDLS, CDR2 YYNGEE. The V segment lost 4 bases and the J segment 5 bases; nucleotides outside the gene matches: 7. CDR3 length equals 15 residues.

The DNA for the CDR3 is TGCGCCAGCAGCCAAGGGGGCGGGGCCTCCTACAATGAGCAGTTCTTC. Its translation: CASSQGGGASYNEQFF. J is TRBJ2-1 and V is TRBV4-3; D is possibly TRBD2 (6 bases). Germline V gene lookup returns CDR1 LGHNA and CDR2 YSLEER. V was pared by 1 base and J by 0 bases, with 10 bases between. This CDR3 is 16 amino acids long.

This clonotype was detected a few times. V and J are TRBV20-1 and TRBJ2-5; D uncertain. TRBJ2-7 explains the end of the DNA better; the J call may be wrong. Germline V gene data show CDR1 as DFQATT and CDR2 as SNEGSKA (reference sequence). This CDR3 spans 14 amino acids. Written as DNA, the CDR3 is TGCAGTGCTAGAGATGCCGAGAGCTCCTACGAGCAGTACTTC. This gives the protein CSARDAESSYEQYF.

V gene TRBV6-6 combines with J gene TRBJ2-3; D gene uncertain. CDR3 length: 15 amino acids. Trimming removed 2 bases from V and 4 bases from J, with 13 bases in between. Germline V gene data show CDR1 as MNHNY and CDR2 as SVGAGI (reference sequence). The CDR3 sequence: CASSYDPSSADTQYF. The CDR3 bases are TGTGCCAGCAGTTACGACCCTTCCAGCGCAGATACGCAGTATTTT.

J is TRBJ2-7 and V is TRBV4-1, with unresolved D. The length of the CDR3 is 14 residues. Trimming took off 0 bases at V and 3 bases at J, with 9 bases between the two ends. Germline V gene lookup returns CDR1 MGHRA and CDR2 YSYEKL. The CDR3 here is CASSQDAEIYEQYF. The DNA for the CDR3 is TGCGCCAGCAGCCAAGATGCGGAAATCTACGAGCAGTACTTC.

In its sample, this clonotype was seen a few times. This likely comes from a read error, as the CDR3 has no conserved phenylalanine or tryptophan at its end. This sequence joins TRBV4-3 and TRBJ2-5; either TRBD1 or TRBD2 may fit D (5 bases each). The CDR3 length is 15 residues. V gave up 0 bases and J gave up 3 bases, with 11 bases separating them. The germline V gene has CDR1 LGHNA and CDR2 YSLEER. Written as DNA, the CDR3 is TGCGCCAGCAGCCAAGATCGGGGCGGAGAAGAGACCCAGTACCTC. Translating it yields CASSQDRGGEETQYL.

V gene TRBV5-1 combines with J gene TRBJ2-5; tentative D call: TRBD2 (5 bases). Gene TRBJ2-7 matches the end of the DNA better, so the J call may be wrong. The germline gives CDR1 SGHRS, CDR2 YFSETQ. The CDR3 extends over 15 amino acids. In nucleotides, the CDR3 is TGCGCCAGCAGCTTAACGGACTGGAGCTCCTACGAGCAGTACTTC. It translates to CASSLTDWSSYEQYF.

The table lists this clonotype with a few counts. The chain is built from TRBV20-1 and TRBJ2-5, with TRBD2 matching 7 bases. Looked up from germline, CDR1 is DFQATT and CDR2 is SNEGSKA (reference sequence). The CDR3 consists of 14 residues. After removal of 5 bases from V and 2 bases from J, the junction contained 8 bases not matched to a gene. DNA for the CDR3: TGCAGTGCTTTGGGGGGGTCCCCTCAAGAGACCCAGTACTTC. Its translation is CSALGGSPQETQYF.

The rearrangement uses TRBV29-1 and TRBJ2-7; 10 bases align to TRBD2. CDR3 size: 14 residues. Germline V gene data show CDR1 as SQVTM and CDR2 as ANQGSEA. V lost 3 bases, J lost 3 bases, and 5 bases stayed unmatched. For the CDR3, the DNA is TGCAGCGTTGACATAGCGGGAGGAGGCTACGAGCAGTACTTC. It codes for CSVDIAGGGYEQYF.

The chain couples TRBV7-8 to TRBJ2-3; D ambiguous. This CDR3 has 14 residues. Germline V lookup: CDR1 SGHVS, CDR2 FQNEAQ. Trimming removed 1 base at V and 4 bases at J, with 9 bases between. CDR3 nucleotides: TGTGCCAGCAGCTTAGTGGCTCATTCAGATACGCAGTATTTT. Translating gives CASSLVAHSDTQYF. Together with reference TRBV7-8 and TRBJ2-3, the CDR3 gives the full variable domain: GAGVSQSPRYKVAKRGQDVALRCDPISGHVSLFWYQQALGQGPEFLTYFQNEAQLDKSGLPSDRFFAERPEGSVSTLKIQRTQQEDSAVYLCASSLVAHSDTQYFGPGTRLTVL.

The chain is built from TRBV6-2 or TRBV6-3 and TRBJ2-5; 8 bases fit TRBD2. V shed 7 bases and J 1 base; nucleotides not matched to a gene: 2. The CDR3 loop spans 13 amino acids. Looked up from germline, CDR1 is MNHEY and CDR2 is SVGEGT. CDR3: CASKRGPQETQYF. The CDR3 nucleotides read TGTGCCAGCAAGCGGGGGCCCCAAGAGACCCAGTACTTC.

This clonotype was seen more than once but under ten times. V gene TRBV27 combines with J gene TRBJ2-3; perhaps TRBD2 as D (6 bases). Germline values: CDR1 MNHEY, CDR2 SMNVEV (reference sequence). This CDR3 contains 16 residues. V lost 3 bases and J 0 bases, leaving 13 bases between the germline ends. The CDR3 spells CASSFLPGTSTDTQYF. The DNA for the CDR3 is TGTGCCAGCAGTTTCCTGCCCGGGACTAGCACAGATACGCAGTATTTT.

The chain combines TRBV28 with TRBJ2-5; 7 bases fit TRBD2. Germline V gene lookup returns CDR1 MDHEN and CDR2 SYDVKM. Trimming at V came to 6 bases and at J to 0 bases, leaving 4 bases not matched to a gene. This CDR3 has 14 residues. The CDR3 spells CASSALADQETQYF. In nucleotides, the CDR3 is TGTGCCAGCAGCGCTCTAGCGGACCAAGAGACCCAGTACTTC.

This clonotype occurred many times. The chain joins TRBV4-1 to TRBJ1-5; D remains ambiguous. Per germline, CDR1 MGHRA and CDR2 YSYEKL. The V and J ends lost 3 bases and 2 bases respectively, with 8 bases between them. The CDR3 is 14 amino acids. The CDR3 DNA reads as TGCGCCAGCAGCCACGGTGGGGGCAATCAGCCCCAGCATTTT. This codes for CASSHGGGNQPQHF.

The rearrangement uses TRBV30 and TRBJ2-2, with D unclear. Germline V CDR1 and CDR2: GTSNPN, SVGIG (reference sequence). The CDR3 length is 13 residues. The V end lost 4 bases, the J end lost 1 base, and 7 bases lay between the germline ends. The chain's CDR3 is CAWNPRNTGELFF. The CDR3 nucleotides are TGTGCCTGGAACCCCAGGAACACCGGGGAGCTGTTTTTT.

This clonotype was recorded a few times. The genes are TRBV4-1 and TRBJ2-5; maybe TRBD1 (6 bases). CDR3 length: 14 residues. Germline values: CDR1 MGHRA, CDR2 YSYEKL. Trimming removed 5 bases from V and 5 bases from J, with 15 bases in between. The CDR3 loop reads CASSNTQGWETQYF. CDR3 DNA sequence: TGCGCCAGCAGCAACACACAGGGATGGGAGACCCAGTACTTC.

This clonotype was seen a handful of times. The chain couples TRBV7-6 to TRBJ2-2; TRBD1 agrees at 7 bases. V dropped 4 bases and J dropped 6; count of bases not matched to a gene: 11. The germline CDR1 and CDR2 sequences are SGHVS and FNYEAQ. The CDR3 spans 16 residues. The CDR3 loop is CASSWDRDSVPGELFF. CDR3 sequence (DNA): TGTGCCAGCAGCTGGGATCGGGACAGTGTTCCCGGGGAGCTGTTTTTT. The full variable domain, with the rest looked up from reference TRBV7-6 and TRBJ2-2, is GAGVSQSPRYKVTKRGQDVALRCDPISGHVSLYWYRQALGQGPEFLTYFNYEAQQDKSGLPNDRFSAERPEGSISTLTIQRTEQRDSAMYRCASSWDRDSVPGELFFGEGSRLTVL.

V gene TRBV5-5 combines with J gene TRBJ2-7; 8 nucleotides line up with TRBD2. V gave up 3 bases and J gave up 7 bases; unmatched junction bases: 6. The germline V gene encodes CDR1 SGHKS and CDR2 YYEKEE (reference sequence). The CDR3 is made up of 13 amino acids. As DNA, the CDR3 is TGTGCCAGCAGCTCCCTAGCGGGTAGGGAGCAGTACTTC. This codes for CASSSLAGREQYF.

In its sample, this clonotype was seen a few times. The rearrangement links TRBV28 to TRBJ2-7, with D possibly matching TRBD1 (5 bases). The CDR3 covers 14 residues. Trimming pared 5 bases from V and 0 bases from J, leaving 11 bases between. CDR1 and CDR2 (germline): MDHEN, SYDVKM. The CDR3 spells CASSEDRTSYEQYF. CDR3 nucleotide sequence: TGTGCCAGCAGTGAAGACAGAACCTCCTACGAGCAGTACTTC.

This clonotype was observed a few times. V is TRBV7-8 and J is TRBJ2-2; 9 bases map to TRBD1. There are 16 residues in the CDR3. Germline loops: CDR1 SGHVS, CDR2 FQNEAQ. V shed 1 base, J shed 5 bases, and the junction held 5 bases outside the gene matches. CDR3 sequence (DNA): TGTGCCAGCAGCTTAGATGTGACAGGGGGAACCGGGGAGCTGTTTTTT. This translates into CASSLDVTGGTGELFF.

CDR3: CASSVGGMGETQYF. The CDR3 region has the DNA TGCGCCAGCAGTGTAGGGGGTATGGGAGAGACCCAGTACTTC. The rearrangement joins TRBV5-1 to TRBJ2-5; D might be TRBD1 (6 bases). Per germline, CDR1 SGHRS and CDR2 YFSETQ. V dropped 5 bases and J dropped 4 bases, with 15 bases sitting between them. There are 14 residues in the CDR3.

A few counts support this clonotype. This sequence joins TRBV24-1 and TRBJ2-1, with D possibly being TRBD1 (6 bases). Gene TRBJ2-7 matches the end of the DNA better, so the J call may be wrong. The germline gives CDR1 KGHDR, CDR2 SFDVKD. The CDR3 spans 16 residues. CDR3 residues: CATSATGSGAIYEQYF. The CDR3, as DNA: TGTGCCACCAGTGCCACCGGGTCAGGGGCCATCTACGAGCAGTACTTC.

This clonotype appeared many times. This sequence joins TRBV20-1 and TRBJ2-4; no clear D. The germline gives CDR1 DFQATT, CDR2 SNEGSKA (reference sequence). CDR3 length equals 15 residues. Trimming stripped 0 bases from V and 0 bases from J, with 9 bases between. The CDR3: CSAREVRTAKNIQYF. CDR3 DNA: TGCAGTGCTAGAGAAGTCAGGACAGCCAAAAACATTCAGTACTTC.

This rearrangement joins TRBV7-9 to TRBJ1-5; no firm D call. The germline V gene encodes CDR1 SEHNR and CDR2 FQNEAQ (reference sequence). V was clipped by 0 bases and J by 9 bases, with 15 bases between them. CDR3 length: 15 amino acids. The CDR3 spells CASSLAGQPGGPQHF. CDR3 nucleotides: TGTGCCAGCAGCTTAGCGGGCCAGCCCGGAGGGCCCCAGCATTTT. The entire variable domain, with the rest obtained from reference TRBV7-9 and TRBJ1-5, is as follows: DTGVSQNPRHKITKRGQNVTFRCDPISEHNRLYWYRQTLGQGPEFLTYFQNEAQLEKSRLLSDRFSAERPKGSFSTLEIQRTEQGDSAMYLCASSLAGQPGGPQHFGDGTRLSIL.

This chain uses TRBV7-3 with TRBJ2-3; TRBD2 matches at 8 bases. The V gene end was trimmed by 5 bases and the J gene end by 0 bases; junction bases not matched to a gene: 4. This CDR3 is 15 amino acids long. Germline values: CDR1 SGHTA, CDR2 FQGTGA. CDR3 sequence: CASSQSGGSTDTQYF. In DNA, the CDR3 is TGTGCCAGCAGCCAGAGCGGGGGTAGCACAGATACGCAGTATTTT. Full variable domain (missing parts from reference TRBV7-3 and TRBJ2-3): GAGVSQTPSNKVTEKGKYVELRCDPISGHTALYWYRQSLGQGPEFLIYFQGTGAADDSGLPNDRFFAVRPEGSVSTLKIQRTERGDSAVYLCASSQSGGSTDTQYFGPGTRLTVL.

The V gene is TRBV7-2, the J gene TRBJ2-3; D remains ambiguous. The V gene's germline CDR1 is SGHTA and CDR2 FQGNSA. The CDR3 is 13 amino acids. The V end was cut by 3 bases, the J end by 7 bases, with 11 bases between. The CDR3 protein is CASSLSQSNTQYF. In nucleotides, the CDR3 is TGTGCCAGCAGCTTGTCCCAATCTAATACGCAGTATTTT.

In this sample, this clonotype turned up a few times. The junction departs from the called germline gene at one end, perhaps through a read error. V usage is TRBV28 and J usage is TRBJ2-7; D call uncertain. This CDR3 contains 11 residues. Germline CDR1 MDHEN, CDR2 SYDVKM. The CDR3 here is CASALSYEQYF. The CDR3 nucleotides are TGCGCCAGCGCACTCTCCTACGAGCAGTACTTC.